These 12 T cell receptor beta chains were all obtained from the same sample, sequenced in a study of T cell clonotyping in hematopoietic cell transplantation. Time point: recipient sample about 28 days before transplant, after cytoreduction. Repertoires were generated with immunoSEQ multiplex PCR, while TCRdb's copy carries only in-frame clones and drops some. The sample holds some 76,000 clones, 90% to 96% seen once. Source: peripheral blood mononuclear cells, taken before stem cell transplant. These TCRs come from a woman aged 50 to 60 with acute myeloid leukemia. Some clones in this sample may be carry-over from other donors' samples.

This clone was recorded only once. The genes are TRBV9 and TRBJ2-2, with 11 bases fitting TRBD1. CDR1 and CDR2 from the germline V gene are SGDLS and YYNGEE. The V and J ends lost 0 bases and 3 bases, in that order; junction bases with no gene match: 4. The CDR3 extends over 17 amino acids. For the CDR3, the DNA is TGTGCCAGCAGCGTAGCTAGGACAGGGGGCTACACCGGGGAGCTGTTTTTT. Protein: CASSVARTGGYTGELFF.

This chain connects TRBV7-2 to TRBJ1-2; possible D gene TRBD1, 5 bases. The CDR3 length is 14 residues. Trimming pared 4 bases from V and 7 bases from J, leaving 16 bases between. CDR1 and CDR2 from the germline V gene are SGHTA and FQGNSA. DNA for the CDR3: TGTGCCAGCAGCTCCAGGCAGGGTCTCGGTGGCTACACCTTC. Translation: CASSSRQGLGGYTF.

Only one count was recorded for this clone. The V and J genes are TRBV19 and TRBJ2-7; D gene ambiguous. The CDR3 consists of 14 residues. The germline gives CDR1 LNHDA, CDR2 SQIVND (reference sequence). Trimming cost V 8 bases and J 2 bases, with 16 bases left between them. The CDR3 is CASVTALPPYEQYF. The CDR3 DNA follows: TGTGCCAGTGTCACCGCACTACCACCCTACGAGCAGTACTTC.

Only one count was recorded for this clone. The chain uses TRBV7-2 and TRBJ2-2; D is ambiguous. V lost 5 bases to trimming and J lost 4 bases, with 14 bases between them. The germline CDR1 and CDR2 sequences are SGHTA and FQGNSA. The CDR3 extends over 15 amino acids. The CDR3 DNA reads TGTGCCAGCAGCATGAGGATGATCGCCACCGGGGAGCTGTTTTTT. Translating it yields CASSMRMIATGELFF.

This chain connects TRBV4-2 to TRBJ2-1; 8 bases agree with TRBD2. CDR1 is LGHNA and CDR2 is YNFKEQ in the germline V gene. V was pared by 3 bases and J by 7 bases, with 8 bases of the junction left unmatched. The length of the CDR3 is 15 residues. The CDR3 is CASSHGLARDNEQFF. The DNA for the CDR3 is TGTGCCAGCAGCCATGGACTAGCCCGGGATAATGAGCAGTTCTTC.

This chain uses TRBV2 with TRBJ2-3; TRBD1 or TRBD2 may be the D gene (5 bases each). The germline V gene has CDR1 SNHLY and CDR2 FYNNEI. V shed 8 bases and J shed 1 base, with 10 bases lying between them. There are 13 residues in the CDR3. CDR3 residues: CASGRDGTDTQYF. CDR3 DNA sequence: TGTGCCAGCGGCAGGGACGGCACAGATACGCAGTATTTT.

This chain uses TRBV5-1 with TRBJ2-7; a possible D gene is TRBD1 (6 bases). The V end was cut by 5 bases, the J end by 7 bases, with 16 bases between. Looked up from germline, CDR1 is SGHRS and CDR2 is YFSETQ. The CDR3 length is 13 residues. The CDR3 DNA reads as TGCGCCAGCAGTTATACCAGGGGTGGAGAGCAGTACTTC. Translated, it gives CASSYTRGGEQYF. Filled out from reference TRBV5-1 and TRBJ2-7, the complete variable domain reads KAGVTQTPRYLIKTRGQQVTLSCSPISGHRSVSWYQQTPGQGLQFLFEYFSETQRNKGNFPGRFSGRQFSNSRSEMNVSTLELGDSALYLCASSYTRGGEQYFGPGTRLTVT.

The J gene is TRBJ1-3, the V gene TRBV6-5; 9 positions agree with TRBD1. Germline V gene data show CDR1 as MNHEY and CDR2 as SVGAGI. The CDR3 has 15 residues. J was trimmed by 3 bases and V by 6 bases; bases with no gene match: 6. The DNA of the CDR3 is TGTGCCAGCAGCCGCGGGACAGGGCTTGGAAACACCATATATTTT. It is translated as CASSRGTGLGNTIYF.

The chain couples TRBV6-1 to TRBJ2-7; possibly TRBD1 for D (7 bases). V lost 6 bases, J lost 6 bases, and 18 bases lay in between. The CDR3 totals 14 residues. Germline V gene sequence: CDR1 MNHNS, CDR2 SASEGT. Here the CDR3 reads CASSLTGTFREQYF. Here the CDR3 DNA reads TGTGCCAGCAGCTTGACAGGGACTTTCCGCGAGCAGTACTTC.

This chain connects TRBV4-1 to TRBJ1-1, with D tentatively TRBD1 (6 bases). Trimming pared 2 bases from V and 1 base from J, leaving 17 bases between. CDR1 is MGHRA, CDR2 YSYEKL, per germline. This CDR3 has 17 amino acids. CDR3 DNA sequence: TGCGCCAGCAGCCAATCATGGGGGGCTCGCGGGAACACTGAAGCTTTCTTT. It codes for CASSQSWGARGNTEAFF.

The V and J genes are TRBV4-1 and TRBJ1-4; D is undetermined. Germline V gene sequence: CDR1 MGHRA, CDR2 YSYEKL. The CDR3 length is 13 residues. Trimming removed 1 base from V and 5 bases from J, with 5 bases in between. The CDR3 nucleotides read TGCGCCAGCAGCCAAGTCCAGAATGAAAAACTGTTTTTT. Amino acids: CASSQVQNEKLFF.

V is TRBV7-2 and J is TRBJ2-7, with 7 bases identical to TRBD1. CDR1 and CDR2 from the germline V gene are SGHTA and FQGNSA. Trimming removed 7 bases from V and 4 bases from J; junction bases left unmatched: 10. This CDR3 has 14 amino acids. DNA for the CDR3: TGTGCCAGCAACCCCCCGGGACAGCTATACGAGCAGTACTTC. Translating gives CASNPPGQLYEQYF.